The 9 T cell receptor beta chains in this list originate from one sample, sequenced in a study of beta chain features in type 1 diabetes. General observations from the study: Shorter TCRB CDR3s, moderately but significantly so, marked every one of the four CD4+ subsets in Type 1 diabetes patients.

The antigens for these receptors are not known. Isolated RNA was reverse transcribed in full, so expressed TCRB transcripts were sequenced. The protocol was immunoSEQ multiplex PCR, while the TCRdb copy is restricted to in-frame clones and leaves out a portion. Among hundreds of thousands of clones listed, more than 12% were seen once. The source material was naive CD4+ T cells from blood. These receptors came from a man between 18 and 29 years old with type 1 diabetes.

This clone showed up just a few times. The CDR3 sequence is CASSLAAEGNTIYF. The CDR3 coding sequence is TGCGCCAGCAGCTTGGCGGCGGAGGGAAACACCATATATTTT. This rearrangement joins TRBV5-1 to TRBJ1-3; D remains unclear. Looked up from germline, CDR1 is SGHRS and CDR2 is YFSETQ. V shed 0 bases and J shed 4 bases, with 8 bases lying between them. The CDR3 has 14 residues.

The chain couples TRBV5-1 to TRBJ2-3; D is undetermined. The CDR3 spans 14 residues. Germline-derived CDR1 and CDR2 are SGHRS and YFSETQ. V was clipped by 0 bases and J by 6 bases, with 11 bases between them. CDR3 DNA sequence: TGCGCCAGCAGCTTGGGACCCCCCGGGGATACGCAGTATTTT. This translates into CASSLGPPGDTQYF.

The chain links TRBV28 to TRBJ2-7, with TRBD1 matching 7 bases. With 6 bases clipped from V and 4 bases from J, the junction kept 9 bases outside the gene matches. CDR3 length equals 14 residues. In germline, CDR1 is MDHEN, CDR2 SYDVKM. Written as DNA, the CDR3 is TGTGCCAGCAGCCCACCGGGACAGTTATACGAGCAGTACTTC. This gives the protein CASSPPGQLYEQYF.

This chain uses TRBV6-6 with TRBJ2-3, with 10 bases lining up with TRBD1. The CDR3 is 14 residues long. With 6 bases clipped from V and 6 bases from J, the junction kept 6 bases outside the gene matches. CDR1 MNHNY and CDR2 SVGAGI come from the germline V gene (reference sequence). The CDR3 DNA follows: TGTGCCAGCAGCAACCGACAGGGGGCGGATACGCAGTATTTT. Residues: CASSNRQGADTQYF.

Only a few counts were recorded for this clone. The chain links TRBV7-3 to TRBJ2-5; D gene uncertain. Germline-derived CDR1 and CDR2 are SGHTA and FQGTGA. V shed 4 bases and J shed 6 bases, with 9 bases lying between them. This CDR3 is built from 12 residues. DNA of the CDR3: TGTGCCAGCAGCTCACGATTAAAGACCCAGTACTTC. Its protein is CASSSRLKTQYF.

This clone was seen more than once but under ten times. This chain joins TRBV7-2 and TRBJ2-2, with D possibly TRBD1 on 6 matching bases. The CDR3 has 16 residues. The germline V gene has CDR1 SGHTA and CDR2 FQGNSA. Trimming stripped 5 bases from V and 0 bases from J, with 13 bases between. CDR3: CASSHPRGTNTGELFF. The CDR3 DNA reads TGTGCCAGCAGCCACCCGAGGGGGACGAACACCGGGGAGCTGTTTTTT.

V gene TRBV7-2 combines with J gene TRBJ2-7; D is uncertain. Trimming removed 5 bases from V and 6 bases from J, with 11 bases in between. This CDR3 contains 12 residues. The germline V gene has CDR1 SGHTA and CDR2 FQGNSA. Here the CDR3 DNA reads TGTGCCAGCAGCCAACCGGGCCCCGAGCAGTACTTC. It encodes CASSQPGPEQYF.

This clone turned up a few times. One junction end does not reproduce the germline sequence, and a read error may be involved. The J gene is TRBJ2-7, the V gene TRBV18; TRBD1 agrees at 8 bases. This CDR3 comprises 12 residues. CDR1 is KGHSH and CDR2 is LQKENI in the germline V gene. CDR3 amino acids: CASSPPTGALNF. DNA of the CDR3: TGTGCCAGCTCACCACCGACAGGGGCCCTGAACTTC.

The chain combines TRBV7-2 with TRBJ1-2; D is ambiguous. CDR1 SGHTA and CDR2 FQGNSA come from the germline V gene. Trimming removed 8 bases at V and 4 bases at J, with 14 bases between. CDR3 length equals 13 residues. In DNA form, the CDR3 reads TGTGCCAGCCCTGATACGCGGGGCTATGGCTACACCTTC. Its protein product is CASPDTRGYGYTF.